One sample yielded the 15 T cell receptor beta chains listed below, sequenced in a study of shared clonotypes between healthy human individuals. Method: immunoSEQ multiplex PCR; TCRdb's copy keeps in-frame clones and lacks some. The data show under 2,000,000 clones, just under 95% seen once. Terminally differentiated effector memory CD45RA+ cells were excluded from the naive CD8 cells, which were CD45RO-negative and positively selected for CCR7. Material for sequencing was naive CD8+ T cells sorted from blood. These receptors originate from a man between 18 and 35 years old in good health.

In its sample, this clone was seen once. V and J are TRBV12-5 and TRBJ2-1, with D perhaps being TRBD1 or TRBD2 (5 bases each). Germline V lookup: CDR1 LGHNT, CDR2 FRNRAP. Trimming stripped 5 bases from V and 15 bases from J, with 17 bases between. The CDR3 spans 12 residues. The CDR3 is CASGPEGPYRFF. The CDR3 DNA reads as TGTGCTAGTGGTCCCGAGGGGCCATATCGGTTCTTC.

This clone is a singleton in its sample. Other nucleotide sequences in the sample specify the same CDR3. The chain recombines TRBV6-6 with TRBJ2-7; 7 nucleotides match TRBD2. The V segment lost 2 bases and the J segment 3 bases; nucleotides outside the gene matches: 1. CDR3 length: 13 residues. Germline V lookup: CDR1 MNHNY, CDR2 SVGAGI (reference sequence). The CDR3 protein is CASSYGGDYEQYF. CDR3 DNA sequence: TGTGCCAGCAGTTACGGGGGGGACTACGAGCAGTACTTC.

This clone has just one count. The V call is TRBV5-5, the J call TRBJ2-7, with D unresolved. This CDR3 region has 14 residues. The germline CDR1 and CDR2 sequences are SGHKS and YYEKEE (reference sequence). Trimming removed 4 bases from V and 2 bases from J, with 13 bases in between. The DNA of the CDR3 is TGTGCCAGCAGCCCCCCTAGTGTCCCCTACGAGCAGTACTTC. It is translated as CASSPPSVPYEQYF.

This clone came up once. The same CDR3 arises from other DNA sequences in this sample as well. The rearrangement joins TRBV19 to TRBJ2-7, with 8 nucleotides matching TRBD1. V lost 5 bases, J lost 2 bases, and 5 bases stayed unmatched. This CDR3 region has 14 residues. Germline assignment: CDR1 LNHDA and CDR2 SQIVND (reference sequence). The CDR3 DNA is TGTGCCAGTAGTTCCGGACAGGGAGCCTACGAGCAGTACTTC. This encodes CASSSGQGAYEQYF.

This clone was picked up a small number of times. The CDR3 region has the DNA TGCGCCAGCAGTGAGGATCGTACAGCCTACGAGCAGTACTTC. Protein product: CASSEDRTAYEQYF. The chain has TRBV10-1 and TRBJ2-7, with D uncertain. V was shortened by 2 bases and J by 2 bases, with 10 bases between the two germline ends. This CDR3 comprises 14 residues. Germline assignment: CDR1 WNHNN and CDR2 SYGVQD (reference sequence).

This clone was picked up one time. The V and J genes are TRBV7-9 and TRBJ2-1; 11 bases align to TRBD2. The CDR3 is made up of 17 amino acids. CDR1 and CDR2 from the germline V gene are SEHNR and FQNEAQ (reference sequence). The J segment lost 8 bases and the V segment lost 6 bases, leaving 15 bases of the junction unmatched. This chain's CDR3 is CASSLGDSGRASHEQFF. DNA of the CDR3: TGTGCCAGCAGTCTAGGGGATAGCGGGAGGGCATCTCATGAGCAGTTCTTC.

The chain combines TRBV5-6 with TRBJ2-7; TRBD2 might be the D (6 bases). The CDR3 is 13 amino acids. V was clipped by 4 bases and J by 5 bases, with 13 bases between them. The germline gives CDR1 SGHDT, CDR2 YYEEEE. The CDR3: CASSMGLPNEQYF. For the CDR3, the DNA is TGTGCCAGCAGCATGGGACTCCCCAACGAGCAGTACTTC. Using reference TRBV5-6 and TRBJ2-7 for the parts outside the CDR3, the full variable domain is DAGVTQSPTHLIKTRGQQVTLRCSPKSGHDTVSWYQQALGQGPQFIFQYYEEEERQRGNFPDRFSGHQFPNYSSELNVNALLLGDSALYLCASSMGLPNEQYFGPGTRLTVT.

V and J are TRBV4-1 and TRBJ2-7; TRBD2 matches at 8 bases. Germline lookup yields CDR1 MGHRA and CDR2 YSYEKL. The CDR3 loop spans 16 amino acids. V shed 1 base, J shed 3 bases, and the junction held 8 bases outside the gene matches. The CDR3 DNA sequence: TGCGCCAGCAGCCAAGGAGGGGTAGCGGGGAGCTACGAGCAGTACTTC. Its translation: CASSQGGVAGSYEQYF.

Regarding this clone: Other DNA sequences from this sample encode an identical CDR3 as well. The genes are TRBV5-6 and TRBJ1-1, with TRBD1 matching 7 bases. This CDR3 region has 13 residues. Germline loops: CDR1 SGHDT, CDR2 YYEEEE. The V segment lost 2 bases and the J segment 4 bases; nucleotides outside the gene matches: 2. The CDR3 sequence is CASSLQGSTEAFF. CDR3 in DNA: TGTGCCAGCAGCTTACAGGGGAGCACTGAAGCTTTCTTT.

The chain employs TRBV13 and TRBJ2-3; 8 bases are a match to TRBD2. CDR3 length: 19 residues. CDR1 and CDR2 from the germline V gene are PRHDT and FYEKMQ (reference sequence). Trimming took 4 bases from V and 1 from J; bases not matched to a gene: 16. CDR3 in DNA: TGTGCCAGCAGCTCAGTAACCCCTACGGGGGGGCGAGGCACAGATACGCAGTATTTT. Translation gives CASSSVTPTGGRGTDTQYF. Supplemented by reference TRBV13 and TRBJ2-3, the full variable domain reads AAGVIQSPRHLIKEKRETATLKCYPIPRHDTVYWYQQGPGQDPQFLISFYEKMQSDKGSIPDRFSAQQFSDYHSELNMSSLELGDSALYFCASSSVTPTGGRGTDTQYFGPGTRLTVL.

This chain links TRBV11-2 with TRBJ1-3; no firm D call. Germline V gene data show CDR1 as SGHAT and CDR2 as FQNNGV. The CDR3 is made up of 15 amino acids. The germline V and J ends were trimmed by 5 bases and 0 bases, with 11 bases remaining between them. The CDR3 coding sequence is TGTGCCAGCAGCCCAGGACTCAGCTCTGGAAACACCATATATTTT. Translation gives CASSPGLSSGNTIYF.

The chain recombines TRBV4-1 with TRBJ1-2; D may be TRBD1 (5 bases). The ends were cut back, 4 bases at V and 4 bases at J, with 16 bases in the middle. CDR3 length: 15 amino acids. CDR1 MGHRA and CDR2 YSYEKL come from the germline V gene. The CDR3 nucleotides read TGCGCCAGCAGCCTTCGCGGGGGTGTGTCCTATGGCTACACCTTC. Amino acids: CASSLRGGVSYGYTF.

The J gene is TRBJ1-3, the V gene TRBV7-3, with 7 bases fitting TRBD1. The CDR3 loop spans 15 amino acids. J gave up 2 bases and V 5 bases, and 6 bases lay outside the gene matches. Per the germline V gene, CDR1 is SGHTA and CDR2 is FQGTGA. Here the CDR3 DNA reads TGTGCCAGCAGCCCGGGACAGTCCGCTGGAAACACCATATATTTT. Amino acids: CASSPGQSAGNTIYF.

This sequence joins TRBV28 and TRBJ1-1; 8 positions agree with TRBD1. CDR3 length: 14 residues. From germline, CDR1 is MDHEN and CDR2 SYDVKM. V shed 6 bases, J shed 3 bases, and the junction held 6 bases outside the gene matches. The CDR3 DNA follows: TGTGCCAGCAGCCATAGGACAGGGTACACTGAAGCTTTCTTT. Protein product: CASSHRTGYTEAFF.

V and J are TRBV12-1 and TRBJ2-3; no DNA check was done on the table's D call, TRBD2. TRBV12-1 is an annotated pseudogene. The CDR3 consists of 17 residues. The CDR3: CASRVWRGNPRTDTQYF. For the CDR3, the DNA is TGTGCCAGCAGGGTGTGGAGGGGCAACCCCCGCACAGATACGCAGTATTTT.